Listed below are T cell receptor beta chains from one sample, sequenced in a study of CD8+ T cells in alopecia areata. Libraries were prepared by immunoSEQ multiplex PCR; TCRdb keeps only in-frame clonotypes and omits some of them. Of some 170,000 clones in the sample, 50% to 60% were seen once. The starting material was CD4+ T cells sorted from blood, obtained at week 0. These receptors originate from a human donor with alopecia areata. CDR3s include the opening cysteine and the closing phenylalanine or tryptophan. Fields, in order: clone size, D gene, J gene, V gene, CDR3 protein, CDR3 DNA. The D gene is left open where the match is weak. The size field is filled for only some rows; it gives once, few, many or a size class.

. . TRBJ1-1 TRBV4-1 CASSQGSRSTEAFF TGCGCCAGCAGCCAAGGAAGTAGGAGCACTGAAGCTTTCTTT
. TRBD1 TRBJ1-2 TRBV30 CALQGAWGYTF TGTGCATTACAGGGGGCCTGGGGCTACACCTTC
few TRBD2 TRBJ2-5 TRBV29-1 CSGLTSVETQYF TGCAGCGGTTTGACTAGCGTTGAGACCCAGTACTTC
. . TRBJ2-5 TRBV10-3 CATSEGGETQYF TGTGCCACCTCGGAGGGAGGAGAGACCCAGTACTTC
. TRBD2 TRBJ2-3 TRBV11-2 CASSLNTSGGADTQYF TGTGCCAGCAGCTTAAATACTAGCGGGGGGGCAGATACGCAGTATTTT
few . TRBJ1-1 TRBV29-1 CSVGLSRNTEAFF TGCAGCGTTGGTCTCAGCCGGAACACTGAAGCTTTCTTT
. . TRBJ2-5 TRBV29-1 CSVGSGWAQYF TGCAGCGTCGGATCGGGTTGGGCCCAGTACTTC
few . TRBJ1-1 TRBV29-1 CSVFGWEDTEAFF TGCAGCGTCTTCGGGTGGGAGGACACTGAAGCTTTCTTT
. . TRBJ2-7 TRBV7-9 CASSFAAYEQYF TGTGCCAGCAGCTTCGCTGCATACGAGCAGTACTTC
few TRBD2 TRBJ2-3 TRBV30 CAFGTSGTTSTDTQYF TGTGCCTTCGGGACTAGCGGGACCACTAGCACAGATACGCAGTATTTT
. . TRBJ2-3 TRBV29-1 CSVPRAGTDTQYF TGCAGCGTTCCCAGGGCAGGCACAGATACGCAGTATTTT
few . TRBJ1-1 TRBV6-5 CASSSPSGNTEAFF TGTGCCAGCAGTTCCCCATCAGGGAACACTGAAGCTTTCTTT
. . TRBJ2-2 TRBV19 CASSIADYLGTGELFF TGTGCCAGTAGTATCGCCGACTATCTGGGCACCGGGGAGCTGTTTTTT
once . TRBJ2-3 TRBV5-1 CASSLTGPDTQYF TGCGCCAGCAGCTTGACAGGGCCAGATACGCAGTATTTT
. TRBD2 TRBJ2-3 TRBV29-1 CSVAGGPVDTQYF TGCAGCGTAGCGGGGGGGCCCGTAGATACGCAGTATTTT
. . TRBJ1-1 TRBV5-1 CASTWGGGRNTEAFF TGCGCCAGCACCTGGGGTGGAGGGAGGAACACTGAAGCTTTCTTT
once . TRBJ2-4 TRBV25-1 CASSDGSLAKNIQYF TGTGCCAGCAGTGACGGTTCCTTAGCCAAAAACATTCAGTACTTC
. TRBD1 TRBJ1-2 TRBV5-1 CASSSTGTGGKDYGYTF TGCGCCAGCAGTTCCACCGGGACAGGGGGGAAAGACTATGGCTACACCTTC
. . TRBJ1-6 TRBV9 CASSVGGQRNNSPLHF TGTGCCAGCAGCGTAGGAGGACAGCGAAATAATTCACCCCTCCACTTT
. . TRBJ2-2 TRBV4-1 CASSQDRVPTGELFF TGCGCCAGCAGCCAAGATCGAGTGCCAACCGGGGAGCTGTTTTTT
. . TRBJ2-2 TRBV29-1 CSVISPWGAGANTGELFF TGCAGCGTAATTAGCCCGTGGGGGGCAGGGGCCAACACCGGGGAGCTGTTTTTT
. TRBD2 TRBJ2-3 TRBV5-6 CASVPGLAGFSTDTQYF TGTGCCAGCGTGCCCGGACTAGCGGGATTTAGCACAGATACGCAGTATTTT
few TRBD2 TRBJ2-5 TRBV7-9 CASSATSGGRSETQYF TGTGCCAGCAGCGCAACTAGCGGGGGTCGGTCAGAGACCCAGTACTTC
. TRBD2 TRBJ2-1 TRBV7-2 CASSLASGGVNEQFF TGTGCCAGCAGCTTAGCCAGCGGGGGGGTCAATGAGCAGTTCTTC
. . TRBJ1-2 TRBV10-3 CAISADSLYGYTF TGTGCCATCAGTGCGGACAGTCTGTATGGCTACACCTTC
. . TRBJ1-5 TRBV28 CASSPRAEEQPQHF TGTGCCAGCAGTCCAAGGGCGGAGGAACAGCCCCAGCATTTT
few . TRBJ2-7 TRBV29-1 CSVRTPVYYEQYF TGCAGCGTACGGACTCCTGTTTACTACGAGCAGTACTTC
. . TRBJ2-6 TRBV7-9 CASSLRGLSGANVLTF TGTGCCAGCAGCCTACGTGGGTTGTCTGGGGCCAACGTCCTGACTTTC
. . TRBJ2-7 TRBV6-6 CASILSSGSSYEQYF TGTGCCAGCATCCTCTCGTCCGGGTCCTCCTACGAGCAGTACTTC
few . TRBJ2-2 TRBV6-1 CASRLGTGELFF TGTGCCAGCAGACTCGGTACCGGGGAGCTGTTTTTT
few . TRBJ2-5 TRBV27 CASSPQAGPLNF TGTGCCAGCAGTCCCCAAGCAGGGCCCCTGAACTTC
. . TRBJ1-6 TRBV5-1 CASSGAQGSNSPLHF TGCGCCAGCAGCGGAGCGCAGGGGAGCAATTCACCCCTCCACTTT
. . TRBJ2-7 TRBV29-1 CSVVAGNSYEQYF TGCAGCGTTGTTGCAGGGAACTCCTACGAGCAGTACTTC
. . TRBJ2-2 TRBV9 CASSVVSGAVEGSGELFF TGTGCCAGCAGCGTAGTTTCTGGGGCCGTGGAGGGTAGCGGGGAGCTGTTTTTT
few . TRBJ1-1 TRBV29-1 CSVLSRNTEAFF TGCAGCGTTCTCAGCAGGAACACTGAAGCTTTCTTT
. TRBD2 TRBJ2-7 TRBV6-1 CASSGGGVEQYF TGTGCCAGCAGTGGGGGAGGGGTCGAGCAGTACTTC
. TRBD1 TRBJ2-5 TRBV7-9 CASSPTRTGRDETQYF TGTGCCAGCAGCCCCACCCGGACAGGCCGAGATGAGACCCAGTACTTC
. . TRBJ2-5 TRBV14 CASSRSTPTIRTQYF TGTGCCAGCAGCAGGTCGACACCTACGATAAGGACCCAGTACTTC
. TRBD2 TRBJ2-1 TRBV14 CASSLLSSGGDVYEQFF TGTGCCAGCAGTCTCCTCTCTAGCGGGGGTGATGTCTATGAGCAGTTCTTC
. . TRBJ2-7 TRBV7-9 CASSRVSRGEQYF TGTGCCAGCAGCCGGGTCTCGAGGGGGGAGCAGTACTTC
once . TRBJ1-2 TRBV27 CASSSFRAPSRYGYTF TGTGCCAGCAGTTCATTCCGGGCCCCGTCCCGCTATGGCTACACCTTC
. . TRBJ2-7 TRBV15 CATSRDRSWVGEQYF TGTGCCACCAGCAGAGATCGGTCATGGGTTGGAGAGCAGTACTTC
. . TRBJ1-1 TRBV4-1 CASSLGSLAPEAFF TGCGCCAGCAGCCTCGGGAGTCTAGCCCCTGAAGCTTTCTTT
. . TRBJ2-3 TRBV7-9 CASSFPGKGDTDTQYF TGTGCCAGCAGCTTCCCGGGGAAAGGGGACACAGATACGCAGTATTTT
. TRBD2 TRBJ2-7 TRBV5-1 CASSLARGGDEQYF TGCGCCAGCAGCTTGGCGCGGGGGGGCGACGAGCAGTACTTC